These T cell receptor beta chains were read from a single sample in a study of high-grade serous ovarian cancer treatment subgroups. Some clones are missing from TCRdb's copy, which holds only in-frame ones; the method was immunoSEQ multiplex PCR. The sample holds under 700 clones; roughly 80% are singletons and the top ten take roughly 11%. The sample taken for sequencing was tumor tissue. Receptors originate from a human donor with high-grade serous ovarian cancer. Both conserved end residues are part of each CDR3. A D gene is named only where the DNA matches it firmly. Not all rows give a size; the values are once, few, many and, for expanded clones, a class.

>NA|NA|TRBV18|TRBJ2-7
TGTGCCAGCTCACCCTCACAGAGCTCCTACGAGCAGTACTTC
CASSPSQSSYEQYF
>NA|NA|TRBV27|TRBJ1-5
TGTGCCAGCGGTCAGCCCCAGCATTTT
CASGQPQHF
>TRBD2|NA|TRBV4-3|TRBJ2-2
TGCGCCAGCAGCCCTGGACTAGAAGCGGCCGGGGAGCTGTTTTTT
CASSPGLEAAGELFF
>NA|NA|TRBV6-5|TRBJ2-2
TGTGCCAGCAGTTACTCGCCAGGGCCCATTGCCGGGGAGCTGTTTTTT
CASSYSPGPIAGELFF
>NA|NA|TRBV20-1|TRBJ1-1
TGCAGTGCGACGTACGGCCGAGCTTTCTTT
CSATYGRAFF
>NA|NA|TRBV7-2|TRBJ2-2
TGTGCCAGCAGCTTAGAAAGGGACCCCGGAACCGGGGAGCTGTTTTTT
CASSLERDPGTGELFF
>NA|once|TRBV15|TRBJ2-7
TGTGCCACCAGCAGAGATACACAGGGTGGCCACGAGCAGTACTTC
CATSRDTQGGHEQYF
>NA|few|TRBV7-3|TRBJ2-1
TGTGCCAGCAGCTTAGGCGGGTTCAATGAGCAGTTCTTC
CASSLGGFNEQFF
>TRBD2|NA|TRBV4-3|TRBJ2-7
TGCGCCAGCAGCCAAAAAATAGCGGGCCCGGGGGAGCAGTACTTC
CASSQKIAGPGEQYF
>TRBD1|few|TRBV6-5|TRBJ1-1
TGTACCACCCGGACAGGGAGGAACACTGAAGCTTTCTTT
CTTRTGRNTEAFF
>NA|NA|TRBV5-8|TRBJ1-5
TGTGCCAGCAGCTTTGGACCTAATCAGCCCCAGCATTTT
CASSFGPNQPQHF
>TRBD2|NA|TRBV5-5|TRBJ2-1
TGTGCCAGCAGCTTGGGTACAAGCGGGGTCGTTTTCAATGAGCAGTTCTTC
CASSLGTSGVVFNEQFF
>TRBD1|few|TRBV27|TRBJ1-2
TGTGCCAGCAGTTCCTGGTGGCCACAGGGGAACTATGGCTACACCTTC
CASSSWWPQGNYGYTF
>NA|NA|TRBV7-3|TRBJ2-1
TGTGCCAGCAGCTCGGCCGGGGCCCCCTACAATGAGCAGTTCTTC
CASSSAGAPYNEQFF
>NA|few|TRBV9|TRBJ2-5
TGTGCCAGCAGCGTAGACAGAACCCAAGAGACCCAGTACTTC
CASSVDRTQETQYF
>TRBD2|NA|TRBV30|TRBJ2-7
TGTGCCTGGAGCGACGGGCCGGCAAAACTAGCGGGAGTAGGCGAGCAGTACTTC
CAWSDGPAKLAGVGEQYF
>NA|few|TRBV4-1|TRBJ1-1
TGCGCCAGCAGCCAAGCTGAAACGGAGGGGGACACTGAAGCTTTCTTT
CASSQAETEGDTEAFF
>NA|few|TRBV29-1|TRBJ1-1
TGCAGCGTTGAAGGGCAGGCGGGCACTGAAGCTTTCTTT
CSVEGQAGTEAFF
>NA|NA|TRBV11-2|TRBJ2-1
TGTGCCAGCAGCATCCCTCAGGGTGCTGAGCAGTTCTTC
CASSIPQGAEQFF
>NA|few|TRBV20-1|TRBJ1-1
TGCAGTGTCCGACAGTTTACTGAAGCTTTCTTT
CSVRQFTEAFF
>NA|NA|TRBV5-1|TRBJ1-1
TGCGCCAGCAGCTTGGGCAGCGAGTTGAACACTGAAGCTTTCTTT
CASSLGSELNTEAFF
>NA|NA|TRBV19|TRBJ2-1
TGTGCCAGTAGTCCCGGGCAACGGAGGTGGAATGAGCAGTTCTTC
CASSPGQRRWNEQFF
>NA|NA|TRBV6-1|TRBJ1-5
TGTGCCAGCAGTACCCTAGATAATCAGCCCCAGCATTTT
CASSTLDNQPQHF
>NA|NA|TRBV5-4|TRBJ1-1
TGTGCCAGCAGCTTAAAGACGACAGTTAACACTGAAGCTTTCTTT
CASSLKTTVNTEAFF
>TRBD2|NA|TRBV7-2|TRBJ2-7
TGTGCCAGCAGCTTCTTCGAGCGGGAGTTTGAAGAGCAGTACTTC
CASSFFEREFEEQYF
>NA|NA|TRBV11-1|TRBJ2-7
TGTGCCAGCAGCTTATTTCGGACTACCTACGAGCAGTACTTC
CASSLFRTTYEQYF
>TRBD2|NA|TRBV6-1|TRBJ2-1
TGTGCCAGCAGTGAAGCGGGGGGGAGCAATGAGCAGTTCTTC
CASSEAGGSNEQFF
>TRBD2|NA|TRBV18|TRBJ2-7
TGTGCCAGCTCACCGGGACTAGCTGCCGGCGAGCAGTACTTC
CASSPGLAAGEQYF
>TRBD2|NA|TRBV7-2|TRBJ2-7
TGTGCCAGCAGCTTATATCGCGGGAGTGGCTACGAGCAGTACTTC
CASSLYRGSGYEQYF
>NA|NA|TRBV5-6|TRBJ1-5
TGTGCCAGCAGCTTGGGGGGGGTTCGGGGCAATCAGCCCCAGCATTTT
CASSLGGVRGNQPQHF
>NA|NA|TRBV5-1|TRBJ1-2
TGCGCCAGCAGAATCGGCCAAGGCGTAACTAACTATGGCTACACCTTC
CASRIGQGVTNYGYTF
>NA|NA|TRBV6-1|TRBJ2-6
TGTGCCAGCAGTTCTCTCTCTGGGGCCAACGTCCTGACTTTC
CASSSLSGANVLTF
>TRBD1|NA|TRBV29-1|TRBJ2-1
TGCAGCGTTGAAGGCTCTACGGGGACAGTGAGCAATGAGCAGTTCTTC
CSVEGSTGTVSNEQFF
>NA|few|TRBV19|TRBJ1-2
TGTGCCAGTAGTATCACAGGCAAATATGGCTACACCTTC
CASSITGKYGYTF
>NA|NA|TRBV6-1|TRBJ1-3
TGTGCCAGCAGTGAAACTGAAGCCTCTGGAAACACCATATATTTT
CASSETEASGNTIYF
>TRBD2|NA|TRBV6-4|TRBJ2-6
TGTGCCAGCAGTGGGGAGGGCTCTGGGGCCAACGTCCTGACTTTC
CASSGEGSGANVLTF
>NA|NA|TRBV9|TRBJ2-5
TGTGCCAGCAGCGTAGACCCAGAGTACCAAGAGACCCAGTACTTC
CASSVDPEYQETQYF
>NA|once|TRBV11-2|TRBJ1-1
TGTGCCAGCAGCTTAATCCAAGGGAACACTGAAGCTTTCTTT
CASSLIQGNTEAFF
>NA|NA|TRBV30|TRBJ1-1
TGTGCCTGGAGCGGGGGCCAGGTGAACACTGAAGCTTTCTTT
CAWSGGQVNTEAFF
>NA|NA|TRBV5-1|TRBJ1-3
TGCGCCAGCAGCCCGGACGGACTCTCTGGAAACACCATATATTTT
CASSPDGLSGNTIYF
>NA|few|TRBV14|TRBJ1-1
TGTGCCAGCAGCCAAGATGTCGCGTGGGACACTGAAGCTTTCTTT
CASSQDVAWDTEAFF
>NA|few|TRBV25-1|TRBJ1-3
TGTGCCAGCAGTCAGGACAGTACTCGAAACACCATATATTTT
CASSQDSTRNTIYF
>NA|once|TRBV7-9|TRBJ2-2
TGTGCCTTCTGGCGCATCCCCGGGGCCGGGGAGCTGTTTTTT
CAFWRIPGAGELFF
>TRBD1|once|TRBV5-5|TRBJ1-2
TGTGCCAGCAGCTTTACCGGGACAGCTAACTATGGCTACACCTTC
CASSFTGTANYGYTF
>NA|NA|TRBV5-6|TRBJ1-3
TGTGCCAGCAGCTTGAATGGGAGATCTGGAAACACCATATATTTT
CASSLNGRSGNTIYF
>NA|NA|TRBV27|TRBJ2-1
TGTGCCAGCAGGGGCTCCTACAATGAGCAGTTCTTC
CASRGSYNEQFF
>NA|NA|TRBV6-4|TRBJ2-1
TGTGCCAGCAGTTCGGACGGGAACCGCTACAATGAGCAGTTCTTC
CASSSDGNRYNEQFF
>NA|NA|TRBV7-2|TRBJ2-1
TGTGCCAGCAGCTTAGGGGGCGCGGGCCATGAGCAGTTCTTC
CASSLGGAGHEQFF
>NA|few|TRBV7-9|TRBJ1-1
TGTGCCAGCACGCAGGAGGTTCCCACTGAAGCTTTCTTT
CASTQEVPTEAFF
>TRBD1|NA|TRBV28|TRBJ1-2
TGTGCCAGCTTGGGAACAGGGGGTTCGAGGGGCTACACCTTC
CASLGTGGSRGYTF
>NA|few|TRBV7-9|TRBJ1-1
TGTGCCAGCAGCCCAATGTGGTCTGAAGCTTTCTTT
CASSPMWSEAFF
>NA|NA|TRBV7-2|TRBJ1-1
TGTGCCAGCAGCTTAGGGGCAGGGGCTGGAGGCACTGAAGCTTTCTTT
CASSLGAGAGGTEAFF
>NA|NA|TRBV9|TRBJ2-2
TGTGCCAGCAGCGCTCTCTTGGGGGAGCTGTTTTTT
CASSALLGELFF
>TRBD2|NA|TRBV11-1|TRBJ2-7
TGTGCCAGCAGCAAGGGGGGGACTAGCCTATCGGTAAACGAGCAGTACTTC
CASSKGGTSLSVNEQYF
>NA|NA|TRBV7-2|TRBJ1-5
TGTGCCAGCAGCCTCTATCTAGGAGTCCAGCATTTT
CASSLYLGVQHF